A selection of T cell receptor beta chains follows, all from one sample in a study of ipilimumab plus nivolumab after autologous stem cell transplantation. Profiling relied on immunoSEQ multiplex PCR, and the TCRdb table lists in-frame clones only, not all of them. The sample lists around 13,000 clones, approximately 73% occurring once. The sample was PBMCs, taken in a trial of ipilimumab plus nivolumab as post-transplant consolidation. The source is a male donor with diffuse large B-cell lymphoma. The conserved cysteine and the conserved F or W are not part of the CDR3 here. The order of the fields is J gene, V gene, CDR3 protein.

TRBJ1-5,TRBV23-1,ASSQRTGGGYSNQPQH
TRBJ1-2,TRBV6-5,ASSEQVGYT
TRBJ1-2,TRBV16,ASSNGGRFGNYGYT
TRBJ2-2,TRBV14,ASSQRTGGGTGELF
TRBJ1-2,TRBV5-4,ASSPTGGNYGYT
TRBJ2-5,TRBV9,ASSPRSAGQETQY
TRBJ2-3,TRBV7-9,ASSVITDTQY
TRBJ2-5,TRBV9,ASSVGSASGLETQY
TRBJ1-1,TRBV7-9,ASRRGQNTEAF
TRBJ2-7,TRBV7-9,ASSPSQTRGDEQY
TRBJ2-7,TRBV2,ASSGHEQY
TRBJ2-7,TRBV6-6,ASRHRDSYEQY
TRBJ1-1,TRBV25-1,ASSLPGRTEAF
TRBJ2-3,TRBV5-1,ASSWGQGVTDTQY
TRBJ2-7,TRBV13,ASSLWDRGYEQY
TRBJ2-5,TRBV7-6,ASSFSSGRAGETQY
TRBJ1-6,TRBV7-6,ASSFSAGGSPLH
TRBJ2-1,TRBV5-5,ASSTVAGPAYNEQF
TRBJ2-3,TRBV9,ASSVEGDTFTDTQY
TRBJ2-7,TRBV5-1,ASSSSSARGSYEQY
TRBJ1-1,TRBV7-9,ASSPTPHRRGTEAF
TRBJ2-1,TRBV10-2,ASSETGYNEQF
TRBJ2-1,TRBV5-1,ASSPFTYNEQF
TRBJ1-6,TRBV30,AWKDYNSPLH
TRBJ2-1,TRBV7-7,ASSLVPGREQF
TRBJ2-2,TRBV5-4,ASSSQGGGTGELF
TRBJ2-5,TRBV5-6,ASSIQGRETQY
TRBJ2-7,TRBV7-2,ASSFGSGSYEQY
NA,TRBV7-9,ASSPDAYEQY
TRBJ1-5,TRBV30,AWSRSINQPQH
TRBJ1-1,TRBV5-1,ASSSGTGNTEAF
TRBJ2-1,TRBV4-1,ASSLETGTGGNNEQF
TRBJ2-1,TRBV10-3,AISNGLAGVHEQF
TRBJ2-3,TRBV9,ASSVSGGLDTQY
TRBJ1-1,TRBV7-7,ASSETGFGTEAF
TRBJ2-7,TRBV7-7,ASSLAAGGTFEQY
TRBJ2-1,TRBV5-4,ASSFTGGNYNEQF
TRBJ2-3,TRBV21-1,ASSEERRSGGPNCTDTQY
TRBJ2-5,TRBV7-3,ASSPSRQAFQETQY
TRBJ1-1,TRBV5-6,ASSLRVGEAF
TRBJ2-7,TRBV29-1,SVEVGNLGEQY
TRBJ2-1,TRBV19,ASWSSYNEQF
TRBJ2-1,TRBV9,ASSPFLAGAIYNEQF
TRBJ1-4,TRBV5-8,ASSIGQGWATNEKLF
TRBJ1-5,TRBV28,ASSYQGYNQPQH
TRBJ1-5,TRBV27,ASSFNGRVGIQPQH
TRBJ1-1,TRBV19,ASSIARDGRNTEAF
TRBJ2-1,TRBV5-6,ASSEASSYNEQF
TRBJ1-1,TRBV10-1,ASSDRVSAEAF
TRBJ1-5,TRBV6-1,ASSAGQGAFWQPQH
TRBJ2-2,TRBV6-5,ASSYASSGELF
NA,TRBV2,ASSAEGASYEQY
TRBJ2-2,TRBV7-3,ASEDRGGSTGELF